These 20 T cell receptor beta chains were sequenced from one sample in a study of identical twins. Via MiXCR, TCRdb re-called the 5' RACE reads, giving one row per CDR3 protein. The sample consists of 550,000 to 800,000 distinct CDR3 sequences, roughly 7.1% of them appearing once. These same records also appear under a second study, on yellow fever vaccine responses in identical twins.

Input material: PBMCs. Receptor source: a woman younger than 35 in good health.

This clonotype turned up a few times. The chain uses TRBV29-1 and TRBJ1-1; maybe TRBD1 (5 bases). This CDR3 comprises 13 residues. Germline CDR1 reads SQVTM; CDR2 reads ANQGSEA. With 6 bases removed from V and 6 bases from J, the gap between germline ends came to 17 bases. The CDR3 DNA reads TGCAGCGTCGATCTCTACGGGGGTGCTGAAGCTTTCTTT. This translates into CSVDLYGGAEAFF.

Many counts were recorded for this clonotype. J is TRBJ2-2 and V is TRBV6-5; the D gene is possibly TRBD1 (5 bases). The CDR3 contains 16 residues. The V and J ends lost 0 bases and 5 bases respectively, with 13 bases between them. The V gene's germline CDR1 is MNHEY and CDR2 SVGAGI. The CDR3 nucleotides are TGTGCCAGCAGTTACTCGATCCCGGCAGGGACCGGGGAGCTGTTTTTT. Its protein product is CASSYSIPAGTGELFF.

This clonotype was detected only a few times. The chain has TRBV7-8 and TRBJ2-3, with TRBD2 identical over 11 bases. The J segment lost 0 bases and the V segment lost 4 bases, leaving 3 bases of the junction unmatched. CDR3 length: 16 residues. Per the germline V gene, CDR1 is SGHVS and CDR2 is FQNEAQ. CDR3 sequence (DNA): TGTGCCAGCAGCTGGGCTAGCGGGAGGAGCACAGATACGCAGTATTTT. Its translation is CASSWASGRSTDTQYF.

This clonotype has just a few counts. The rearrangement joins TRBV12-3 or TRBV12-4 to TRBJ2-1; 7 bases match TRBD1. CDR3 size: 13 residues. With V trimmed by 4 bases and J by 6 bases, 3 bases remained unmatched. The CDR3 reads CASSSGQFNEQFF. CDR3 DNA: TGTGCCAGCAGTTCGGGACAGTTCAATGAGCAGTTCTTC.

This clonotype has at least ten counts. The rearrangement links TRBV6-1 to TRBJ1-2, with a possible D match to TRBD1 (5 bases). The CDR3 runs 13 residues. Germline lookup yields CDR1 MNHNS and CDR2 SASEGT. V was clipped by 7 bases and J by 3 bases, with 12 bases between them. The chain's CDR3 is CASMGGGDYGYTF. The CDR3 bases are TGTGCCAGCATGGGGGGGGGGGACTATGGCTACACCTTC.

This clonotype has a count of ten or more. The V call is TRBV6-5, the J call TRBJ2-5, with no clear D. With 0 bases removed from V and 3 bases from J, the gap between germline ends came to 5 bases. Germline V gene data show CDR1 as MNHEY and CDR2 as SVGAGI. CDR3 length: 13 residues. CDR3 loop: CASSYSIEETQYF. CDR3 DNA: TGTGCCAGCAGTTACTCAATCGAAGAGACCCAGTACTTC.

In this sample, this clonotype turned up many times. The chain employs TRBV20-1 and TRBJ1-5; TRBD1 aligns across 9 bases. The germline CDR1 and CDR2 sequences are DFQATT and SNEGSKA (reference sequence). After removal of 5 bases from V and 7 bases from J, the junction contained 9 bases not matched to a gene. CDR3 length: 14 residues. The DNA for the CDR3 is TGCAGTGCTCTTCTGGGGACAGGGTTACAGCCCCAGCATTTT. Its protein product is CSALLGTGLQPQHF.

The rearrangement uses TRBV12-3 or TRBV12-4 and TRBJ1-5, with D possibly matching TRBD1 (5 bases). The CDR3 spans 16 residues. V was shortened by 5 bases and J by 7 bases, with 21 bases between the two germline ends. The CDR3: CASSPLDKPSSQPQHF. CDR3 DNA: TGTGCCAGCAGTCCTTTGGACAAACCAAGTTCGCAGCCCCAGCATTTT.

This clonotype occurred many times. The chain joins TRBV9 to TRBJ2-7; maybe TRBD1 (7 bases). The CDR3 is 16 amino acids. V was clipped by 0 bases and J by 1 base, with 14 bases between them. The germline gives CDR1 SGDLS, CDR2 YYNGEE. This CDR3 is CASSVVGGGKSYEQYV. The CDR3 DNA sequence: TGTGCCAGCAGCGTAGTCGGAGGGGGCAAGTCCTACGAGCAGTACGTC.

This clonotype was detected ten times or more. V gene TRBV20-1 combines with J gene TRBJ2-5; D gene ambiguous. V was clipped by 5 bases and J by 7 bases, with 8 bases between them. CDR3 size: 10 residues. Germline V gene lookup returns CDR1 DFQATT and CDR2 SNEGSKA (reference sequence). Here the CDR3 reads CSARAVTQYF. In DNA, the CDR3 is TGCAGTGCTCGGGCAGTGACCCAGTACTTC.

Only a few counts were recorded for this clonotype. Here the CDR3 reads CSVEGFAEAFF. The CDR3 region has the DNA TGCAGCGTTGAGGGGTTCGCTGAAGCTTTCTTT. V is TRBV29-1 and J is TRBJ1-1, with no clear D. In germline, CDR1 is SQVTM, CDR2 ANQGSEA. V gave up 3 bases and J gave up 6 bases, with 8 bases separating them. The CDR3 spans 11 residues.

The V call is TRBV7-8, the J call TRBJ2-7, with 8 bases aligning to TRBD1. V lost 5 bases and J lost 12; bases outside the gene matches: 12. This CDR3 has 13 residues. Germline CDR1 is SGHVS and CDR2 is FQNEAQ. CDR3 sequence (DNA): TGTGCCAGCAGCCCATACCCGGGACAGGCCATGTACGTC. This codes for CASSPYPGQAMYV.

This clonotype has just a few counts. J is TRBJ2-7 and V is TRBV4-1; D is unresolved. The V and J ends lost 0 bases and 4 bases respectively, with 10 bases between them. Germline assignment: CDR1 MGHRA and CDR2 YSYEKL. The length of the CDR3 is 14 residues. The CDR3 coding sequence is TGCGCCAGCAGCCAAGAGGTGCCAACATACGAGCAGTACTTC. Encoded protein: CASSQEVPTYEQYF.

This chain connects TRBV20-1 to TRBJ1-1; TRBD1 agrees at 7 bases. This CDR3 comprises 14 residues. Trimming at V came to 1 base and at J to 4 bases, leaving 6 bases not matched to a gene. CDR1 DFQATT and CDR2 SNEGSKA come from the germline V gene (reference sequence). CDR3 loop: CSARVTGPATEAFF. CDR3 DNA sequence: TGCAGTGCTAGAGTGACAGGGCCGGCCACTGAAGCTTTCTTT.

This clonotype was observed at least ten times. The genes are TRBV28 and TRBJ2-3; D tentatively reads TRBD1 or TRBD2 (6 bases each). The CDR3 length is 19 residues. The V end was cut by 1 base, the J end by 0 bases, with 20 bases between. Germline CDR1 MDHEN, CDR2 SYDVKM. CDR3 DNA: TGTGCCAGCAGTTTATCGTCTGGTAGGGGGGATTCAAGCACAGATACGCAGTATTTT. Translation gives CASSLSSGRGDSSTDTQYF.

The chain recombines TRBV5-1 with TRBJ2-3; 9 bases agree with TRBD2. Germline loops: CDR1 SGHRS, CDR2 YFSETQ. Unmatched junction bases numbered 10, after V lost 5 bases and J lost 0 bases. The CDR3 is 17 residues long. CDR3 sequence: CASSRGSSGMSTDTQYF. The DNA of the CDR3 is TGCGCCAGCAGTCGTGGGTCTAGCGGGATGAGCACAGATACGCAGTATTTT.

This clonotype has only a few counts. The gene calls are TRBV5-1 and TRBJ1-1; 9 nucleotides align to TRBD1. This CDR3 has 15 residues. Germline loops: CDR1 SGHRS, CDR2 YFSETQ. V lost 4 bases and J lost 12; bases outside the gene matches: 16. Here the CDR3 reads CASSLRVPGQGQTFF. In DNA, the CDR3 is TGCGCCAGCAGCCTACGAGTCCCGGGACAGGGCCAGACTTTCTTT.

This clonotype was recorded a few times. CDR3 sequence: CASSSSRDRVEQYF. The CDR3 DNA reads as TGTGCCAGCAGCTCGTCCCGGGACAGGGTCGAGCAGTACTTC. This rearrangement joins TRBV7-9 to TRBJ2-7, with TRBD1 matching over 9 bases. Germline lookup yields CDR1 SEHNR and CDR2 FQNEAQ (reference sequence). V was clipped by 4 bases and J by 6 bases; unmatched bases: 7. This CDR3 spans 14 amino acids.

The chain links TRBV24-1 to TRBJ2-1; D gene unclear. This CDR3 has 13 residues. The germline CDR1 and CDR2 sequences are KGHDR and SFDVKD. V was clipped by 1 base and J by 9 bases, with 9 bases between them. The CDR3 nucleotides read TGTGCCACCAGTGATTTTGAGGAGAGTGAGCAGTTCTTC. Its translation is CATSDFEESEQFF.

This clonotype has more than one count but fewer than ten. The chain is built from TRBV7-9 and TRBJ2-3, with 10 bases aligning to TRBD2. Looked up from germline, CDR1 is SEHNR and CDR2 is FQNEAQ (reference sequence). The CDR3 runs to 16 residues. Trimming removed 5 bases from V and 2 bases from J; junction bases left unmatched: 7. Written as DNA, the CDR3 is TGTGCCAGCAGCCCGCTAACTAGCGGGAACACAGATACGCAGTATTTT. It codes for CASSPLTSGNTDTQYF.